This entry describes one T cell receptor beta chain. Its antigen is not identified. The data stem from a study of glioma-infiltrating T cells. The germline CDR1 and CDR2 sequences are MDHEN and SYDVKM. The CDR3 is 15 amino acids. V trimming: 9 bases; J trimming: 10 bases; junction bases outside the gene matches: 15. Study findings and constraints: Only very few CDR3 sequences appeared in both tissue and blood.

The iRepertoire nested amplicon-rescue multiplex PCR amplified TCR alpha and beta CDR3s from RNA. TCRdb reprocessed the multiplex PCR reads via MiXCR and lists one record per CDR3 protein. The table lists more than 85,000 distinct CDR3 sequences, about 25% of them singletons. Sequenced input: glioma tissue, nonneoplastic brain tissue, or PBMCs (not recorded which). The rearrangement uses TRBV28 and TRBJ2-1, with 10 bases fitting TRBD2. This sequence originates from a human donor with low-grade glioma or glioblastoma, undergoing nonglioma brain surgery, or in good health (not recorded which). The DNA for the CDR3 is TGTGCCAGAGAAGAGGCCCTTAGCGGGAGGTGGGAGCAGTTCTTC. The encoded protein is CAREEALSGRWEQFF.